A single sample is the source of the 3 T cell receptor beta chains below, sequenced in a study of pediatric ulcerative colitis. The assay was immunoSEQ multiplex PCR, and TCRdb's table has in-frame clones only and misses some. The profile covers fewer than 12,000 clones, with 82% appearing a single time and about 3.9% taken by the ten largest. One to two pinch biopsies were taken from the rectum during colonoscopy. Material: gut tissue. Receptors originate from a girl under 18 who was a control in a study of pediatric ulcerative colitis.

This clone is a singleton in its sample. This chain joins TRBV6-1 and TRBJ1-2; tentatively, D is TRBD1 (5 bases). The V and J ends lost 1 base and 2 bases respectively, with 11 bases between them. The CDR3 length is 15 residues. Germline V gives CDR1 MNHNS, CDR2 SASEGT. CDR3 amino acids: CASSEVGTQNYGYTF. CDR3 DNA sequence: TGTGCCAGCAGTGAAGTGGGGACCCAAAACTATGGCTACACCTTC.

The chain joins TRBV9 to TRBJ1-5; TRBD1 agrees at 8 bases. The trim removed 0 bases at V and 4 bases at J, leaving 3 bases unmatched. The CDR3 totals 15 residues. Per the germline V gene, CDR1 is SGDLS and CDR2 is YYNGEE. CDR3 protein: CASSVEGQGNQPQHF. As DNA, the CDR3 is TGTGCCAGCAGCGTAGAAGGACAGGGAAATCAGCCCCAGCATTTT.

The genes are TRBV5-5 and TRBJ1-5; D is undetermined. This CDR3 contains 15 residues. Germline V gene sequence: CDR1 SGHKS, CDR2 YYEKEE (reference sequence). V shed 0 bases and J shed 2 bases, with 9 bases lying between them. In DNA, the CDR3 is TGTGCCAGCAGCTTGGTCCCTGCGGGCAATCAGCCCCAGCATTTT. This encodes CASSLVPAGNQPQHF.